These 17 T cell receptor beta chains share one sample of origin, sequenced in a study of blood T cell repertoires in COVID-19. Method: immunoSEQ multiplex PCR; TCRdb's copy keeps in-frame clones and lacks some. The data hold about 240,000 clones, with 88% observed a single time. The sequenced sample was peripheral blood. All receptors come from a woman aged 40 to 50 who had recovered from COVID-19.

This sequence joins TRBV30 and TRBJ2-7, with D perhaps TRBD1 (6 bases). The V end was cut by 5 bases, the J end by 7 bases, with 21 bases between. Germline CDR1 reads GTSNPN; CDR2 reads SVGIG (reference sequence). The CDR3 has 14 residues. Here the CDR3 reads CAWGQFDPRGEQYF. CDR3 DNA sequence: TGTGCCTGGGGACAGTTCGACCCCCGAGGGGAGCAGTACTTC.

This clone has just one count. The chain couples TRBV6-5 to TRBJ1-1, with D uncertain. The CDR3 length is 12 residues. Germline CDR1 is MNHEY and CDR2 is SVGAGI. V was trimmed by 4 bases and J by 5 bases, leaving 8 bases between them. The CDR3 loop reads CASSSLRTEAFF. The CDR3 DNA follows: TGTGCCAGCAGTTCCCTCCGGACTGAAGCTTTCTTT.

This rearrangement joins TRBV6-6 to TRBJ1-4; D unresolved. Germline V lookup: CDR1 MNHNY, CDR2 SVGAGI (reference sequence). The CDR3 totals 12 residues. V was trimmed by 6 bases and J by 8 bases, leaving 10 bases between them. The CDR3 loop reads CASSPGREKLFF. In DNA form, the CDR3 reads TGTGCCAGCAGCCCCGGGAGGGAAAAACTGTTTTTT.

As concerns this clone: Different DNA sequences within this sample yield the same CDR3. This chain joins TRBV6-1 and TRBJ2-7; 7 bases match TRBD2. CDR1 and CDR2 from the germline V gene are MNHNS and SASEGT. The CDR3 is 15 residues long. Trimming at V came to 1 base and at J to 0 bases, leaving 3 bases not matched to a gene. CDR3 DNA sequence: TGTGCCAGCAGTGAAGGCGCTAGCGGCTCCTACGAGCAGTACTTC. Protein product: CASSEGASGSYEQYF.

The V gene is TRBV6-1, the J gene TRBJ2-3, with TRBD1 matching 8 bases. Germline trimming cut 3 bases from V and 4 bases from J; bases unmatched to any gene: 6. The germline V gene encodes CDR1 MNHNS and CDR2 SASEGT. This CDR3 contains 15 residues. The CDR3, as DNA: TGTGCCAGCAGTGACGGACAGGGATCCTCAGATACGCAGTATTTT. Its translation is CASSDGQGSSDTQYF.

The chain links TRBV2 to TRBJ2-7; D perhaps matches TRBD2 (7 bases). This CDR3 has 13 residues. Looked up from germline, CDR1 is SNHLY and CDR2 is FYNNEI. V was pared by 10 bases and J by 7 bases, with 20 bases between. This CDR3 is CATGGRGRGEQYF. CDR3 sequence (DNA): TGTGCCACCGGGGGGCGGGGCCGGGGGGAGCAGTACTTC.

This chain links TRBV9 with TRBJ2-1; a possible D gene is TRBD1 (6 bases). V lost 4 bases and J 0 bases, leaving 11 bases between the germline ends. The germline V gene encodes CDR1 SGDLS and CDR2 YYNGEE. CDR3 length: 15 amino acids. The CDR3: CASSPQGSSYNEQFF. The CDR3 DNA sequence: TGTGCCAGCAGCCCTCAGGGGAGCTCCTACAATGAGCAGTTCTTC.

The CDR3 coding sequence is TGTGCCACCAGTGATCCCAGCGGTTCTGGGGCCAACGTCCTGACTTTC. Translating gives CATSDPSGSGANVLTF. J is TRBJ2-6 and V is TRBV24-1; the D gene is possibly TRBD2 (5 bases). CDR1 and CDR2 (germline): KGHDR, SFDVKD. V dropped 3 bases and J dropped 1 base, with 9 bases sitting between them. CDR3 size: 16 residues.

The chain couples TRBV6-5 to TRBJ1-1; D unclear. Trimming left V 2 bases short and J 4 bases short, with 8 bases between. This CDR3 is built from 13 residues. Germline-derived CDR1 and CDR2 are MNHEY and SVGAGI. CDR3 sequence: CASSYGSGTEAFF. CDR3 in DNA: TGTGCCAGCAGTTACGGCAGTGGCACTGAAGCTTTCTTT.

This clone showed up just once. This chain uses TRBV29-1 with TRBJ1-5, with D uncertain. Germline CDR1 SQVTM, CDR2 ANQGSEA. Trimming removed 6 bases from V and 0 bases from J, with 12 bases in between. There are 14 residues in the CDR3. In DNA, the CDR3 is TGCAGCGTCCTGACTGCCTTTAGCAATCAGCCCCAGCATTTT. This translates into CSVLTAFSNQPQHF.

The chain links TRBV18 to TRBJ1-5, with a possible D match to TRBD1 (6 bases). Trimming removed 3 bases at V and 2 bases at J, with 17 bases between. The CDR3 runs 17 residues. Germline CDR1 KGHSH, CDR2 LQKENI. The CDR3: CASSPWTDPRGNQPQHF. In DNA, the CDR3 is TGTGCCAGCTCACCCTGGACAGACCCCAGGGGCAATCAGCCCCAGCATTTT.

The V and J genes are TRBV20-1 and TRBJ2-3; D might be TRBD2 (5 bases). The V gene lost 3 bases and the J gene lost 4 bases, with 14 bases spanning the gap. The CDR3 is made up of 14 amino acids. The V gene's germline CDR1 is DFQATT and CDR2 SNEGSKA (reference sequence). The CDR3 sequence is CSASALSAADTQYF. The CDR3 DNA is TGCAGTGCTAGTGCCCTTAGCGCCGCAGATACGCAGTATTTT.

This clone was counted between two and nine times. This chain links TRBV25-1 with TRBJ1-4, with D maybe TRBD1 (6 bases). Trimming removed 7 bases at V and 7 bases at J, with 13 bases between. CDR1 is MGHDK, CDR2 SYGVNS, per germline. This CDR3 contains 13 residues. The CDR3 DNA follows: TGTGCCAGCACCCTCGGGGGGCGTGAAAAACTGTTTTTT. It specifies CASTLGGREKLFF.

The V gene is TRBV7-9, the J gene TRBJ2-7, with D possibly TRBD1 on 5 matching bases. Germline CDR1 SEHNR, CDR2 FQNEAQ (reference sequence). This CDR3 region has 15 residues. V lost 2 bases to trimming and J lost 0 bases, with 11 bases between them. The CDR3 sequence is CASSLRGPSSYEQYF. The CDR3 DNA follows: TGTGCCAGCAGCTTAAGGGGCCCGAGCTCCTACGAGCAGTACTTC.

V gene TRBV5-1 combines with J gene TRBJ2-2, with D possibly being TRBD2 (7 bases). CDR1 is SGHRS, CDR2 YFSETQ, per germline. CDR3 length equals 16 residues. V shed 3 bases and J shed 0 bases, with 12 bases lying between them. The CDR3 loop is CASSWGGRTNTGELFF. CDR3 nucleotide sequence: TGCGCCAGCAGCTGGGGGGGCCGGACGAACACCGGGGAGCTGTTTTTT.

CDR3 in amino acids: CASSEADRVVGYTF. For the CDR3, the DNA is TGTGCCAGCAGTGAAGCGGACAGGGTGGTTGGCTACACCTTC. This rearrangement joins TRBV2 to TRBJ1-2; 8 bases agree with TRBD1. Germline lookup yields CDR1 SNHLY and CDR2 FYNNEI. Losses at the gene ends were 0 bases for V and 7 bases for J; bases not matched to a gene: 4. This CDR3 has 14 amino acids.

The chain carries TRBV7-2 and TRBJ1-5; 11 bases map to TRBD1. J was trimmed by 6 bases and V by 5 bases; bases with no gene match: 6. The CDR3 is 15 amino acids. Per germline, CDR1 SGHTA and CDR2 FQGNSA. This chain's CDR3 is CASSKDRGPLQPQHF. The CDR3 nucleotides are TGTGCCAGCAGCAAGGACAGGGGGCCCCTTCAGCCCCAGCATTTT.